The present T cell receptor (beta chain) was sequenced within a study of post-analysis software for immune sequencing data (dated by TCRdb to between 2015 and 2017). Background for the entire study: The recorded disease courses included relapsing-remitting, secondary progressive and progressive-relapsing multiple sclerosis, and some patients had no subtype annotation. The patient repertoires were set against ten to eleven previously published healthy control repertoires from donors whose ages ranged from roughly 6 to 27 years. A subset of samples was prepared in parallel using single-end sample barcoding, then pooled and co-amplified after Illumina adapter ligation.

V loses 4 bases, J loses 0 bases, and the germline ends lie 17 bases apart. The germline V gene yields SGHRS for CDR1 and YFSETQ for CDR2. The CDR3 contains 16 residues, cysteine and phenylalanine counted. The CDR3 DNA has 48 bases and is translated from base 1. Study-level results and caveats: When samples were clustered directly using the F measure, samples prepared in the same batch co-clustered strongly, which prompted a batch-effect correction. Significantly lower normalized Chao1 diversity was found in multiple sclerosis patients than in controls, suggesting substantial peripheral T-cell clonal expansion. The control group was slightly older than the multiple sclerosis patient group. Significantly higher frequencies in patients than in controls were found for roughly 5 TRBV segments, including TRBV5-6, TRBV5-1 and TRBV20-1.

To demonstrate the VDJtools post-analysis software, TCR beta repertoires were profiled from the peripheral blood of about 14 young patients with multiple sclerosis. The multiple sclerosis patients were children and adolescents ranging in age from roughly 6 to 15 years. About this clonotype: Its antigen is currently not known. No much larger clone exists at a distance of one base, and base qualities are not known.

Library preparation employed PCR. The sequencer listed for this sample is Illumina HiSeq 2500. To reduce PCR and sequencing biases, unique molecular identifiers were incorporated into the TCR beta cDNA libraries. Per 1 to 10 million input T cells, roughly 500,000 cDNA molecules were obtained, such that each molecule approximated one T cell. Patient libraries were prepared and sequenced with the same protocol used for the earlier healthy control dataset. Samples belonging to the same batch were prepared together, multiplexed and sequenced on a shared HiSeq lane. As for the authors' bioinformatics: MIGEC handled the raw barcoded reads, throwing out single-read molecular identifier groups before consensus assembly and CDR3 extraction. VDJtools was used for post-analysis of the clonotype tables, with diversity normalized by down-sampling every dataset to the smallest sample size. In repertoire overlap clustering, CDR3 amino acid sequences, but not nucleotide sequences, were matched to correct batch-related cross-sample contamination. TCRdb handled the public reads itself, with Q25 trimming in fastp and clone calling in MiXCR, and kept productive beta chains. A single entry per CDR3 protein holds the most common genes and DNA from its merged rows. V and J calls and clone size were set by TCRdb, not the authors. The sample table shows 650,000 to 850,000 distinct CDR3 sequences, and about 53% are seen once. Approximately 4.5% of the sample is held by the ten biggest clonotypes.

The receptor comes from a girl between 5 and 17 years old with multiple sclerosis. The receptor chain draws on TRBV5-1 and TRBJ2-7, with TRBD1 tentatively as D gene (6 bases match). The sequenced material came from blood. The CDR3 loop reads CASSVYTGPSSYEQYF. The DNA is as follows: TGCGCCAGCAGCGTCTACACAGGGCCGTCCTCCTACGAGCAGTACTTC.